The clone carrying this TCR beta chain appeared once. Trimming took 3 bases from V and 3 from J, leaving 15 bases between them. This CDR3 has 15 amino acids. The germline gives CDR1 SGHDT, CDR2 YYEEEE. The assay was immunoSEQ multiplex PCR, and TCRdb's table has in-frame clones only and misses some. The sample holds 65,000 to 80,000 clones, 90% to 96% seen once. The sample belongs to a study of T cell clonotyping in hematopoietic cell transplantation. For the study at large: Cytoreduction preceded collection of pretransplant recipient samples.

As to time point: recipient sample about 28 days before transplant, after cytoreduction. This chain uses TRBV5-6 with TRBJ1-2, with unresolved D. This material consisted of peripheral blood mononuclear cells, taken before stem cell transplant. This clonotype originated in a woman aged 45-60 years with acute myeloid leukemia. Some clones in this sample may be carry-over from other donors' samples. The CDR3 loop is CASSWWMSGDYGYTF. The CDR3 DNA reads as TGTGCCAGCAGCTGGTGGATGAGCGGGGACTATGGCTACACCTTC.